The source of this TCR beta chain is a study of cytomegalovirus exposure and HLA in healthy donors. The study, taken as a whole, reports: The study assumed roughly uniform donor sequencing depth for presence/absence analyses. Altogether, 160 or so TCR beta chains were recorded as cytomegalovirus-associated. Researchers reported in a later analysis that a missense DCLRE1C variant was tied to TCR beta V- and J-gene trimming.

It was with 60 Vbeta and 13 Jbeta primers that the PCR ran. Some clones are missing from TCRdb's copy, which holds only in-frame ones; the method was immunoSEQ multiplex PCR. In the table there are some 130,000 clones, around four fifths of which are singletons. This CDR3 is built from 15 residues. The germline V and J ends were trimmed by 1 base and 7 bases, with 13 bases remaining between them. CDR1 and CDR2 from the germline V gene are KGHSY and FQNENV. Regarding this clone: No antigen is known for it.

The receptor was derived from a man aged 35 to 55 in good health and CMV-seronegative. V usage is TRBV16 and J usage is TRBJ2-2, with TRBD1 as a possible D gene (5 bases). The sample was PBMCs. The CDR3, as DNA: TGTGCCAGCAGCCAATTTCAAGGGGCGATCGGGGAGCTGTTTTTT. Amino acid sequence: CASSQFQGAIGELFF.